Below are 27 T cell receptor beta chains sequenced from a single sample in a study of CD8 T cells in ankylosing spondylitis. MiXCR, run by TCRdb on the 5' RACE reads, gives a single entry per CDR3 protein. The profile shows 150,000 to 250,000 distinct CDR3 sequences, more than 10% of them singletons. Sample: blood, either unsorted or a sorted T cell fraction (not recorded which). These receptor sequences come from a male donor with ankylosing spondylitis or in good health (not recorded which).

This clonotype was seen only a few times. The chain has TRBV6-5 and TRBJ2-7; tentatively, D is TRBD1 (6 bases). The germline gives CDR1 MNHEY, CDR2 SVGAGI. This CDR3 spans 16 amino acids. The ends were cut back, 0 bases at V and 0 bases at J, with 12 bases in the middle. CDR3 bases: TGTGCCAGCAGTTACTCCGACAGGTCGAGCTCCTACGAGCAGTACTTC. Translated: CASSYSDRSSSYEQYF.

In its sample, this clonotype was seen many times. The chain has TRBV27 and TRBJ2-1, with 7 bases that match TRBD1. The CDR3 covers 13 residues. V lost 5 bases and J lost 9; bases outside the gene matches: 7. Germline CDR1 and CDR2: MNHEY and SMNVEV (reference sequence). The CDR3 bases are TGTGCCAGCAGTATCGACAGGGCGGGTGAGCAGTTCTTC. Translated, it gives CASSIDRAGEQFF.

This clonotype has just a few counts. In nucleotides, the CDR3 is TGTGCCAGCAGTGGCAGACTAGCCTACGAGCAGTACTTC. Residues: CASSGRLAYEQYF. This rearrangement joins TRBV27 to TRBJ2-7; D might be TRBD2 (6 bases). Trimming shortened V by 5 bases and J by 2 bases, and 10 bases separated the two germline ends. Germline V gene data show CDR1 as MNHEY and CDR2 as SMNVEV (reference sequence). The CDR3 consists of 13 residues.

This clonotype was observed a handful of times. The chain joins TRBV11-2 to TRBJ2-7; D gene ambiguous. Trimming stripped 5 bases from V and 4 bases from J, with 15 bases between. This CDR3 contains 14 residues. Germline V CDR1 and CDR2: SGHAT, FQNNGV. The CDR3 DNA sequence: TGTGCCAGCAGCCGGTCCGAGGACGCTTACGAGCAGTACTTC. Translating it yields CASSRSEDAYEQYF. The variable domain in full, with the rest retrieved from reference TRBV11-2 and TRBJ2-7, is EAGVAQSPRYKIIEKRQSVAFWCNPISGHATLYWYQQILGQGPKLLIQFQNNGVVDDSQLPKDRFSAERLKGVDSTLKIQPAKLEDSAVYLCASSRSEDAYEQYFGPGTRLTVT.

The chain has TRBV30 and TRBJ1-4; D unclear. CDR1 is GTSNPN, CDR2 SVGIG, per germline (reference sequence). Trimming took off 7 bases at V and 4 bases at J, with 10 bases between the two ends. The CDR3 is 12 amino acids. The CDR3 loop is CASNGVNEKLFF. The DNA for the CDR3 is TGTGCCTCCAACGGGGTTAATGAAAAACTGTTTTTT. The full variable domain, completed using reference TRBV30 and TRBJ1-4, is SQTIHQWPATLVQPVGSPLSLECTVEGTSNPNLYWYRQAAGRGLQLLFYSVGIGQISSEVPQNLSASRPQDRQFILSSKKLLLSDSGFYLCASNGVNEKLFFGSGTQLSVL.

There are a few counts of this clonotype. This chain uses TRBV28 with TRBJ1-4; 7 nucleotides line up with TRBD1. This CDR3 has 13 residues. Germline-derived CDR1 and CDR2 are MDHEN and SYDVKM. The J segment lost 6 bases and the V segment lost 8 bases, leaving 6 bases of the junction unmatched. This chain's CDR3 is CASEGGIHEKLFF. In DNA, the CDR3 is TGTGCCAGCGAAGGGGGCATACATGAAAAACTGTTTTTT.

This clonotype was recorded a few times. V usage is TRBV11-2 and J usage is TRBJ1-1, with D unresolved. Germline V gives CDR1 SGHAT, CDR2 FQNNGV. Between the trimmed V and J ends, which lost 6 bases and 12 bases, there was a span of 23 bases. The CDR3 length is 14 residues. CDR3 protein: CASSFSGSLRETFF. The CDR3 DNA follows: TGTGCCAGCAGTTTCTCGGGCAGTCTTAGGGAAACTTTCTTT. Full variable domain (rest looked up from reference TRBV11-2 and TRBJ1-1): EAGVAQSPRYKIIEKRQSVAFWCNPISGHATLYWYQQILGQGPKLLIQFQNNGVVDDSQLPKDRFSAERLKGVDSTLKIQPAKLEDSAVYLCASSFSGSLRETFFGQGTRLTVV.

This clonotype showed up just a few times. The chain is built from TRBV2 and TRBJ1-1; 7 nucleotides agree with TRBD1. V trimming: 4 bases; J trimming: 6 bases; junction bases outside the gene matches: 8. This CDR3 has 14 amino acids. CDR1 SNHLY and CDR2 FYNNEI come from the germline V gene. The CDR3 protein is CASSGQQGTPEAFF. CDR3 nucleotides: TGTGCCAGCAGTGGTCAACAGGGGACCCCTGAAGCTTTCTTT.

V is TRBV20-1 and J is TRBJ1-1, with unresolved D. Trimming pared 1 base from V and 4 bases from J, leaving 7 bases between. The CDR3 length is 12 residues. Germline-derived CDR1 and CDR2 are DFQATT and SNEGSKA (reference sequence). The CDR3 here is CSARVGLTEAFF. DNA of the CDR3: TGCAGTGCTAGAGTGGGTCTCACTGAAGCTTTCTTT.

This clonotype was found a few times. The chain links TRBV27 to TRBJ2-3; possible D gene TRBD1, 6 bases. This CDR3 spans 14 amino acids. CDR1 is MNHEY, CDR2 SMNVEV, per germline (reference sequence). The V end lost 7 bases, the J end lost 0 bases, and 11 bases lay between the germline ends. The CDR3 loop is CASTQGRSTDTQYF. In nucleotides, the CDR3 is TGTGCCAGCACCCAGGGGCGCAGCACAGATACGCAGTATTTT.

This clonotype was picked up a small number of times. J is TRBJ1-4 and V is TRBV6-4, with D tentatively TRBD1 (6 bases). This CDR3 comprises 13 residues. V was cut by 8 bases and J by 3 bases, with 10 bases left in between. Germline V gene sequence: CDR1 MRHNA, CDR2 SNTAGT. CDR3 bases: TGTGCCAGCTTAAGGGGGGCTAATGAAAAACTGTTTTTT. Translated: CASLRGANEKLFF.

The chain employs TRBV4-1 and TRBJ1-5; no reliable D call. Germline V CDR1 and CDR2: MGHRA, YSYEKL. The CDR3 is made up of 13 amino acids. With 0 bases removed from V and 2 bases from J, the gap between germline ends came to 2 bases. CDR3 amino acids: CASSQDRNQPQHF. In DNA form, the CDR3 reads TGCGCCAGCAGCCAAGATCGCAATCAGCCCCAGCATTTT.

This clonotype was picked up a small number of times. The rearrangement joins TRBV27 to TRBJ2-7; 8 bases fit TRBD1. J lost 3 bases, V lost 5 bases, and 6 bases had no gene match. This CDR3 comprises 14 residues. CDR1 and CDR2 (germline): MNHEY, SMNVEV (reference sequence). CDR3 in amino acids: CASSLKGTGYEQYF. The CDR3 DNA sequence: TGTGCCAGCAGTCTAAAAGGGACAGGCTACGAGCAGTACTTC.

The chain combines TRBV7-9 with TRBJ2-2; D not resolved. Germline V gives CDR1 SEHNR, CDR2 FQNEAQ (reference sequence). With 5 bases removed from V and 4 bases from J, the gap between germline ends came to 14 bases. The CDR3 runs to 15 residues. The CDR3 region has the DNA TGTGCCAGCAGCCACATGGTTCCAGCCACCGGGGAGCTGTTTTTT. Protein: CASSHMVPATGELFF.

The chain couples TRBV4-1 to TRBJ2-1; 10 nucleotides align to TRBD2. The CDR3 spans 16 residues. The germline V gene has CDR1 MGHRA and CDR2 YSYEKL. The V and J ends lost 0 bases and 3 bases, in that order; junction bases with no gene match: 2. As DNA, the CDR3 is TGCGCCAGCAGCCAAGACTGGACTAGCGGCTACAATGAGCAGTTCTTC. Translation gives CASSQDWTSGYNEQFF.

This clonotype has a count of ten or more. This rearrangement joins TRBV5-1 to TRBJ1-3; D unresolved. Germline loops: CDR1 SGHRS, CDR2 YFSETQ. Trimming left V 0 bases short and J 0 bases short, with 7 bases between. The CDR3 is made up of 15 amino acids. As DNA, the CDR3 is TGCGCCAGCAGCTTGGGGACGGCCTCTGGAAACACCATATATTTT. It is translated as CASSLGTASGNTIYF.

This clonotype occurred a few times. The gene calls are TRBV4-2 and TRBJ2-7; 7 bases agree with TRBD2. V shed 2 bases and J 3 bases; nucleotides not matched to a gene: 10. This CDR3 is built from 16 residues. CDR1 LGHNA and CDR2 YNFKEQ come from the germline V gene. CDR3 DNA sequence: TGTGCCAGCAGCCAATCCGCCGGGACTACAATCTACGAGCAGTACTTC. It codes for CASSQSAGTTIYEQYF.

There are many counts of this clonotype. J is TRBJ2-5 and V is TRBV29-1; 7 positions match TRBD2. Germline values: CDR1 SQVTM, CDR2 ANQGSEA. The CDR3 loop spans 12 amino acids. The V segment lost 1 base and the J segment 5 bases; nucleotides outside the gene matches: 1. The CDR3 DNA reads as TGCAGCGTTGAAGCCGGGGGGGAGACCCAGTACTTC. Amino acids: CSVEAGGETQYF.

The chain has TRBV7-8 and TRBJ2-7; D might be TRBD1 (6 bases). The germline V gene has CDR1 SGHVS and CDR2 FQNEAQ. The V end lost 5 bases, the J end lost 0 bases, and 11 bases lay between the germline ends. The CDR3 runs to 14 residues. CDR3 sequence: CASSPGQLSYEQYF. Written as DNA, the CDR3 is TGTGCCAGCAGCCCCGGACAGCTCTCCTACGAGCAGTACTTC.

Many counts were recorded for this clonotype. An end of the junction differs from the germline gene, which may be a read error. J is TRBJ1-1 and V is TRBV12-3 or TRBV12-4, with D tentatively TRBD1 (5 bases). The CDR3 is 12 residues long. CDR3 bases: TGTGCCAGCAGCTCCTACTCAGGGCCAGTAGTCTTT. It is translated as CASSSYSGPVVF.

There are many counts of this clonotype. The rearrangement joins TRBV12-3 or TRBV12-4 to TRBJ1-2; D remains ambiguous. The V end lost 3 bases, the J end lost 8 bases, and 10 bases lay between the germline ends. There are 12 residues in the CDR3. The CDR3 is CASSFRPGGYTF. CDR3 bases: TGTGCCAGCAGTTTCCGTCCGGGGGGCTACACCTTC.

The chain employs TRBV7-9 and TRBJ1-1, with D uncertain. With 5 bases removed from V and 9 bases from J, the gap between germline ends came to 10 bases. Germline V lookup: CDR1 SEHNR, CDR2 FQNEAQ (reference sequence). The CDR3 contains 11 residues. The CDR3 protein is CASSAEGQAFF. The DNA for the CDR3 is TGTGCCAGCAGCGCTGAGGGTCAAGCTTTCTTT.

The chain combines TRBV7-6 with TRBJ2-2; the D gene is possibly TRBD1 (6 bases). Germline V gene data show CDR1 as SGHVS and CDR2 as FNYEAQ. The CDR3 has 14 amino acids. The V end was cut by 1 base, the J end by 6 bases, with 9 bases between. The CDR3 bases are TGTGCCAGCAGCTTAGAGGGGGATGCCGGGGAGCTGTTTTTT. Translation: CASSLEGDAGELFF.

This clonotype was seen a few times. The V call is TRBV7-2, the J call TRBJ2-3, with 13 bases that match TRBD2. The length of the CDR3 is 16 residues. Germline CDR1 and CDR2: SGHTA and FQGNSA. V was clipped by 4 bases and J by 11 bases; unmatched bases: 12. CDR3 sequence reads: CASSSSRTSGGAGQYF. CDR3 nucleotides: TGTGCCAGCAGCTCCTCCCGAACTAGCGGGGGGGCCGGGCAGTATTTT.

In this sample, this clonotype turned up a few times. The V call is TRBV6-5, the J call TRBJ1-2, with D tentatively TRBD1 (6 bases). V was cut by 0 bases and J by 8 bases, with 10 bases left in between. CDR1 and CDR2 from the germline V gene are MNHEY and SVGAGI. This CDR3 spans 13 amino acids. The DNA of the CDR3 is TGTGCCAGCAGTTACTCGGGGGCAGGGGGCTACACCTTC. Its protein is CASSYSGAGGYTF.

The chain employs TRBV3-1 and TRBJ2-2; 10 nucleotides agree with TRBD2. CDR3 size: 16 residues. Germline V CDR1 and CDR2: LGHDT, YNNKEL (reference sequence). The V and J ends lost 7 bases and 7 bases, in that order; junction bases with no gene match: 12. The CDR3 DNA is TGTGCCAGCAATCCAGCGGGAGGGCCGAGGGACGGGGAGCTGTTTTTT. It yields the protein CASNPAGGPRDGELFF. Full variable domain (missing parts from reference TRBV3-1 and TRBJ2-2): DTAVSQTPKYLVTQMGNDKSIKCEQNLGHDTMYWYKQDSKKFLKIMFSYNNKELIINETVPNRFSPKSPDKAHLNLHINSLELGDSAVYFCASNPAGGPRDGELFFGEGSRLTVL.

This clonotype was observed at least ten times. The chain uses TRBV27 and TRBJ1-1; tentative D call: TRBD1 (5 bases). Germline V gene data show CDR1 as MNHEY and CDR2 as SMNVEV (reference sequence). V was pared by 3 bases and J by 7 bases, with 12 bases between. The CDR3 loop spans 13 amino acids. CDR3 amino acids: CASSLAGHLEAFF. Written as DNA, the CDR3 is TGTGCCAGCAGTTTGGCGGGGCACCTTGAAGCTTTCTTT.